In this sample, the clone carrying this TCR beta chain turned up many times. This entry is derived from a study of T cells in Graves' hyperthyroidism and ophthalmopathy. From germline, CDR1 is MGHRA and CDR2 YSYEKL. V shed 5 bases, J shed 2 bases, and the junction held 8 bases outside the gene matches. CDR3 size: 15 residues. Amplified TCR beta CDR3 regions derived from RNA transcripts. The HTBI primer set served for first-round RT-PCR of the TCR CDR3. Via MiXCR, TCRdb re-called the multiplex PCR reads, giving one row per CDR3 protein. The repertoire holds about 570,000 distinct CDR3 sequences, with around 45% as singletons.

Sequences were obtained from peripheral blood or thyroid tissue (not recorded which). The rearrangement joins TRBV4-1 to TRBJ2-5; 7 bases line up with TRBD1. The TCR comes from an adult woman with Graves' disease, either hyperthyroidism or ophthalmopathy (not recorded which). CDR3 protein: CASSTPGQRQETQYF. Written as DNA, the CDR3 is TGCGCCAGCAGCACCCCGGGACAGCGGCAAGAGACCCAGTACTTC.